The clone carrying this T cell receptor (beta chain) was detected only once. The antigen remains undetermined. This sample is part of a study of cytomegalovirus exposure and HLA in healthy donors. General study findings and limits: It was confirmed in vitro that a few of the CMV-associated chains were specific for CMV antigens. In an earlier analysis, productive rearrangement rates for most beta V segments clustered near 90% or 30%. As was reported, the classifier diagnosed cytomegalovirus status with high specificity and sensitivity.

Donors consisted of healthy bone marrow donors. Amplification used 60 Vbeta primers and 13 Jbeta primers. Produced via immunoSEQ multiplex PCR; TCRdb's table is partial and in-frame only. The sample records tens of thousands of clones, approximately 85% being singletons. CDR3 length: 15 amino acids. Germline CDR1 and CDR2: MGHDK and SYGVNS. Trimming left V 1 base short and J 6 bases short, with 14 bases between. Source material: PBMCs. The rearrangement uses TRBV25-1 and TRBJ2-3, with D tentatively TRBD1 (7 bases). The sequence derives from a woman younger than 30 in good health and CMV-seropositive. The DNA of the CDR3 is TGTGCCAGCAGTGAATTCGGCAGGGGGGTGGATACGCAGTATTTT. Translating gives CASSEFGRGVDTQYF.